The clone carrying this T cell receptor beta chain was seen more than once but under ten times. What it recognizes is unknown. This sample was taken from a study of early T cells in non-severe SARS-CoV-2 infection. Overall study context: Sequenced material consisted of bulk RNA (from unsorted whole blood), and chains were unpaired. Study-level results: VDJdb matches were skewed toward anti-spike CD8 T cell responses.

This CDR3 region has 17 residues. With V trimmed by 8 bases and J by 5 bases, 19 bases remained unmatched. Each cDNA molecule carried a unique molecular identifier. Each CDR3 protein gets one entry after TCRdb re-called the 5' RACE reads with MiXCR. Of over 50,000 distinct CDR3 sequences detected, about a tenth appear once; the ten largest clones hold 1.5% to 2%. The origin of this receptor is an adult who was a healthcare worker with PCR-confirmed SARS-CoV-2 infection or an uninfected control (not recorded which). The sample taken for sequencing was whole blood. The chain carries TRBV12-3 or TRBV12-4 and TRBJ2-3; TRBD2 matches at 7 bases. The CDR3 DNA sequence: TGTGCCAGCTTAATTTCAGTGGGAGGGCCTGGCGGAGATACGCAGTATTTT. This translates into CASLISVGGPGGDTQYF.